A single sample is the source of the 14 T cell receptor beta chains below, sequenced in a study of breast tumors, draining lymph nodes, adjacent tissues. From the multiplex PCR reads, TCRdb called clonotypes with MiXCR, one entry per CDR3 protein. The sample has approximately 150,000 distinct CDR3 sequences, approximately 33% seen once. Breast cancer patients provided tissue from their axillary draining lymph nodes. The sequenced material came from axillary lymph node tissue. These receptors were collected from a female donor with breast cancer. Some clones in this sample may be carry-over from other donors' samples.

This clonotype was detected ten times or more. This chain connects TRBV2 to TRBJ2-2, with a weak D call TRBD2 (6 bases). This CDR3 spans 16 amino acids. Germline V gene sequence: CDR1 SNHLY, CDR2 FYNNEI. Trimming cost V 2 bases and J 8 bases, with 18 bases left between them. The CDR3 nucleotides read TGTGCCAGCAGTGAAACGGCAGGGAGGCTAGGTGGGGAGCTGTTTTTT. It yields the protein CASSETAGRLGGELFF.

This rearrangement joins TRBV20-1 to TRBJ2-7, with TRBD2 matching over 11 bases. The CDR3 is 14 residues long. Germline CDR1 is DFQATT and CDR2 is SNEGSKA (reference sequence). V lost 0 bases and J lost 2; bases outside the gene matches: 0. CDR3 DNA: TGCAGTGCTAGAGAACTAGCGGGAGCCTACGAGCAGTACTTC. It codes for CSARELAGAYEQYF.

This clonotype was recorded at least ten times. The chain has TRBV20-1 and TRBJ2-7; 7 nucleotides agree with TRBD2. Trimming removed 0 bases from V and 2 bases from J; junction bases left unmatched: 10. The length of the CDR3 is 16 residues. CDR1 DFQATT and CDR2 SNEGSKA come from the germline V gene (reference sequence). The CDR3 DNA sequence: TGCAGTGCTAGAGATCCCTCCAGCGGGACCACCTACGAGCAGTACTTC. Protein sequence: CSARDPSSGTTYEQYF.

Of note for this clonotype: Since a much larger clone is just one base distant, this may be a read error. V and J are TRBV11-2 and TRBJ2-7; TRBD1 agrees at 8 bases. Germline CDR1 is SGHAT and CDR2 is FQNNGV. The junction had 9 bases not matched to a gene; V was cut back by 5 bases and J by 3 bases. This CDR3 region has 15 residues. CDR3 sequence: CASSALTGALYEQYF. For the CDR3, the DNA is TGTGCCAGCAGCGCTCTGACAGGGGCACTCTACGAGCAGTACTTC.

As to this clonotype: The conserved final phenylalanine or tryptophan is absent from the CDR3, which likely points to a read error. The DNA is left out, because the CDR3 cannot be placed on it with certainty; the CDR3 is given as TCRdb lists it. The chain joins TRBV27 to TRBJ2-2; the D call TRBD1 from the table was never checked on the DNA. The CDR3 totals 9 residues, both ends included. The germline V gene encodes CDR1 MNHEY and CDR2 SMNVEV (reference sequence). The CDR3 sequence is CASKQGGTS.

On this clonotype: This clone may be a read error of a much larger clone one base away. The V gene is TRBV6-1, the J gene TRBJ1-5; D is possibly TRBD1 (6 bases). The ends were cut back, 6 bases at V and 7 bases at J, with 16 bases in the middle. The CDR3 runs 14 residues. The V gene's germline CDR1 is MNHNS and CDR2 SASEGT. The DNA of the CDR3 is TGTGCCAGCAGACAAAACAGGGCTGGGCAGCCCCAGCATTTT. Translated, it gives CASRQNRAGQPQHF.

In its sample, this clonotype was seen many times. The chain carries TRBV10-2 and TRBJ2-1, with a tentative D call TRBD2 (5 bases). The CDR3 consists of 11 residues. In germline, CDR1 is WSHSY, CDR2 SAAADI. Trimming pared 3 bases from V and 10 bases from J, leaving 7 bases between. CDR3 bases: TGCGCCAGCAGTGATGGGGAGGAGCAGTTCTTC. The encoded protein is CASSDGEEQFF.

V usage is TRBV13 and J usage is TRBJ2-5; 9 nucleotides agree with TRBD2. Losses at the gene ends were 5 bases for V and 1 base for J; bases not matched to a gene: 11. The CDR3 is made up of 17 amino acids. CDR1 is PRHDT, CDR2 FYEKMQ, per germline (reference sequence). CDR3 loop: CASSPRLKAGGQETQYF. For the CDR3, the DNA is TGTGCCAGCAGCCCCCGTCTAAAAGCGGGGGGCCAAGAGACCCAGTACTTC.

This clonotype showed up just a few times. A much bigger clone sits one base away, suggesting this may be a read error. The V gene is TRBV20-1, the J gene TRBJ1-5, with 7 bases identical to TRBD1. The V gene end was trimmed by 6 bases and the J gene end by 6 bases; junction bases not matched to a gene: 14. CDR1 is DFQATT, CDR2 SNEGSKA, per germline (reference sequence). CDR3 length: 15 residues. As DNA, the CDR3 is TGCAGTGCGGGGAGTGACAGGGAGGGCACTCAGCCCCAGCATTTT. Its protein is CSAGSDREGTQPQHF.

This clonotype was picked up many times. The J gene is TRBJ2-7, the V gene TRBV28; the D is unclear. V lost 5 bases to trimming and J lost 12 bases, with 26 bases between them. The CDR3 totals 15 residues. Per the germline V gene, CDR1 is MDHEN and CDR2 is SYDVKM. CDR3 sequence (DNA): TGTGCCAGCAGTCATTACACTGGTTCTACGAACTGCCCGTACTTC. Its translation: CASSHYTGSTNCPYF.

A few counts support this clonotype. This clone may be a read error of a much larger clone one base away. The chain carries TRBV9 and TRBJ2-1; 8 bases align to TRBD2. The CDR3 spans 16 residues. The germline V gene encodes CDR1 SGDLS and CDR2 YYNGEE. This CDR3 reads CASSPTGTSSHNAQFF. CDR3 DNA sequence: TGTGCCAGCAGCCCCACCGGGACTAGTTCCCACAATGCGCAGTTCTTC.

Regarding this clonotype: One base away lies a much larger clone, so this may be a sequencing read error. This rearrangement joins TRBV6-5 to TRBJ2-3, with 11 bases identical to TRBD1. V trimming: 4 bases; J trimming: 3 bases; junction bases outside the gene matches: 9. The CDR3 runs 17 residues. Germline V gene data show CDR1 as MNHEY and CDR2 as SVGAGI. The CDR3 DNA follows: TGTGCCAGCAGTTCCTCCAGGACAGGGGGCCTGACAGATACGCAGTATTTT. It translates to CASSSSRTGGLTDTQYF.

This clonotype was observed once. The rearrangement joins TRBV29-1 to TRBJ2-7; D perhaps matches TRBD2 (5 bases). The CDR3 runs to 12 residues. The germline V gene has CDR1 SQVTM and CDR2 ANQGSEA. The CDR3 DNA reads as TGCAGTTTGTCCGGGATCCTCTACGAGCAGTACTTC. It yields the protein CSLSGILYEQYF.

This clonotype appeared a single time. Its ends do not fully match the called genes, so a read error is possible. V is TRBV20-1 and J is TRBJ2-5, with D perhaps given as TRBD1 or TRBD2 (6 bases each). The CDR3 sequence is 14 residues long. Germline CDR1 is DFQATT and CDR2 is SNEGSKA (reference sequence). In nucleotides, the CDR3 is TGCAGCGCACGAGAGGGGGGAGCCCCCGAGACCCGGTACTTC. Translation: CSAREGGAPETRYF.